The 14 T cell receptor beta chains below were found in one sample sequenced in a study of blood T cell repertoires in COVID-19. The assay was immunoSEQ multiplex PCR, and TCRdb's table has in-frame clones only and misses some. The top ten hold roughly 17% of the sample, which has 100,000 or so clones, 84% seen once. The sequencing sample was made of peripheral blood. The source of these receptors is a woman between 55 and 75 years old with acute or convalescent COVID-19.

The CDR3 protein is CASREDRGGLEQYF. DNA of the CDR3: TGTGCCAGCAGAGAAGACAGGGGTGGCCTCGAGCAGTACTTC. This chain uses TRBV28 with TRBJ2-7; TRBD1 matches at 8 bases. This CDR3 has 14 amino acids. The V and J ends lost 6 bases and 6 bases, in that order; junction bases with no gene match: 10. Germline CDR1 is MDHEN and CDR2 is SYDVKM. The variable domain in full, with the rest retrieved from reference TRBV28 and TRBJ2-7, is DVKVTQSSRYLVKRTGEKVFLECVQDMDHENMFWYRQDPGLGLRLIYFSYDVKMKEKGDIPEGYSVSREKKERFSLILESASTNQTSMYLCASREDRGGLEQYFGPGTRLTVT.

The CDR3 DNA reads TGTGCCATCAGTGATTGGACAGGGGTGGGAGGCTACACCTTC. Translation: CAISDWTGVGGYTF. This chain joins TRBV10-3 and TRBJ1-2; 9 positions agree with TRBD1. V shed 3 bases, J shed 8 bases, and the junction held 7 bases outside the gene matches. This CDR3 is 14 amino acids long. Germline V lookup: CDR1 ENHRY, CDR2 SYGVKD.

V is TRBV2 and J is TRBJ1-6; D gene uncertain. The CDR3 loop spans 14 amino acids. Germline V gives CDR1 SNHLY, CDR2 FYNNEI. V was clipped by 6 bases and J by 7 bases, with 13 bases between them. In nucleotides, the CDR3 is TGTGCCAGCAGGGAAACAGTGCCGAATTCACCCCTCCACTTT. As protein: CASRETVPNSPLHF. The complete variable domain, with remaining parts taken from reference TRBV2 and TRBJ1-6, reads EPEVTQTPSHQVTQMGQEVILRCVPISNHLYFYWYRQILGQKVEFLVSFYNNEISEKSEIFDDQFSVERPDGSNFTLKIRSTKLEDSAMYFCASRETVPNSPLHFGNGTRLTVT.

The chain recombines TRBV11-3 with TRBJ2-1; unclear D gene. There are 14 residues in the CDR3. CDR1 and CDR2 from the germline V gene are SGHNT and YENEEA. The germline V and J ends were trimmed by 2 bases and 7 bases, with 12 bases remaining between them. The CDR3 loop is CASSLSGWSNEQFF. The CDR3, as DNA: TGTGCCAGCAGCTTATCCGGGTGGTCGAATGAGCAGTTCTTC.

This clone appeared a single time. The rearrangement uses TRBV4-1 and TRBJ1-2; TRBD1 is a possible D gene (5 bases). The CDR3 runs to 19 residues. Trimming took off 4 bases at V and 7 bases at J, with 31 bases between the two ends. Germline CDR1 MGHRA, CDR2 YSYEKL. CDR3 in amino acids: CASSPTGGVQSRVFGGYTF. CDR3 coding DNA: TGCGCCAGCAGCCCTACGGGGGGAGTCCAATCCCGGGTTTTCGGTGGCTACACCTTC.

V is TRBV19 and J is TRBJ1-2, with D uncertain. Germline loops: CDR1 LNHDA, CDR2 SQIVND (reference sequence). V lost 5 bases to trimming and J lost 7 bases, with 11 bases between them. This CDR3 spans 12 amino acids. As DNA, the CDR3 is TGTGCCAGTAGTCCCAGAGGTGGTGGCTACACCTTC. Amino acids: CASSPRGGGYTF.

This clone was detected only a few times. Written as DNA, the CDR3 is TGTGCCAGCAGCGGGGCCCCCACAGATACGCAGTATTTT. This encodes CASSGAPTDTQYF. The chain has TRBV9 and TRBJ2-3; D not resolved. CDR3 size: 13 residues. Germline CDR1 and CDR2: SGDLS and YYNGEE. Trimming cost V 3 bases and J 2 bases, with 7 bases left between them.

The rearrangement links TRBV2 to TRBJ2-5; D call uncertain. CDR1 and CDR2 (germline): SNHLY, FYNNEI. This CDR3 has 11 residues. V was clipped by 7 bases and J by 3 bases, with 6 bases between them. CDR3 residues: CASIQKETQYF. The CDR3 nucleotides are TGTGCCAGCATTCAGAAAGAGACCCAGTACTTC.

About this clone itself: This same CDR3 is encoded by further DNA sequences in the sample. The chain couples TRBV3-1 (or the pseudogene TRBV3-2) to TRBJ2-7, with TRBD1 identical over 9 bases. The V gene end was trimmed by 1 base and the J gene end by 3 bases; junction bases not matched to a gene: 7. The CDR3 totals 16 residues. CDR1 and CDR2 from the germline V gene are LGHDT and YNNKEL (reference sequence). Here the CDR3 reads CASSQVPGQGVYEQYF. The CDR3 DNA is TGTGCCAGCAGCCAAGTCCCGGGACAGGGAGTCTACGAGCAGTACTTC.

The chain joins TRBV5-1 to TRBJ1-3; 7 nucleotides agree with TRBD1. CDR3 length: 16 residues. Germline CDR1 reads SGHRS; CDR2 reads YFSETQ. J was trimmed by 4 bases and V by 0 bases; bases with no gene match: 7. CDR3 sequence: CASSLAGTVLGNTIYF. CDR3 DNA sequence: TGCGCCAGCAGCTTGGCTGGGACAGTTTTGGGAAACACCATATATTTT.

Here the CDR3 DNA reads TGTGCCTGGAGTCAGGGACAGATGAACACTGAAGCTTTCTTT. Protein sequence: CAWSQGQMNTEAFF. V usage is TRBV30 and J usage is TRBJ1-1; 7 bases fit TRBD1. After removal of 2 bases from V and 0 bases from J, the junction contained 3 bases not matched to a gene. Germline values: CDR1 GTSNPN, CDR2 SVGIG (reference sequence). The length of the CDR3 is 14 residues.

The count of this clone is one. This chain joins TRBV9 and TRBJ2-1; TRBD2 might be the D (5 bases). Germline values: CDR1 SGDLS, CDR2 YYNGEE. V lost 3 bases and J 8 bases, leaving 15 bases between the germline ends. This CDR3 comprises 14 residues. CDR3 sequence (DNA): TGTGCCAGCAGCGGGGCGGGCCGGACGGATGAGCAGTTCTTC. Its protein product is CASSGAGRTDEQFF.

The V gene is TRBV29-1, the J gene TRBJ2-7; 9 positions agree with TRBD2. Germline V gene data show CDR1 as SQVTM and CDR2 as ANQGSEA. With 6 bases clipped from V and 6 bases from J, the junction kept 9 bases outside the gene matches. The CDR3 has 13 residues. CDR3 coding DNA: TGCAGCGTCGCGGGGACTAGCACGACCGAGCAGTACTTC. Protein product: CSVAGTSTTEQYF.

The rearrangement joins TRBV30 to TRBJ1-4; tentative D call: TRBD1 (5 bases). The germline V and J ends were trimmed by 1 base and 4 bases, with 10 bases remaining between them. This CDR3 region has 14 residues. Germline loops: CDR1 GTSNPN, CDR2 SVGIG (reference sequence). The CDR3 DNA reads TGTGCCTGGAGTGGGGGGGGGAATAATGAAAAACTGTTTTTT. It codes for CAWSGGGNNEKLFF. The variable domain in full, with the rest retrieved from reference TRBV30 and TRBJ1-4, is SQTIHQWPATLVQPVGSPLSLECTVEGTSNPNLYWYRQAAGRGLQLLFYSVGIGQISSEVPQNLSASRPQDRQFILSSKKLLLSDSGFYLCAWSGGGNNEKLFFGSGTQLSVL.